This entry lists 17 T cell receptor beta chains sequenced from one sample in a study of blood T cell repertoires in COVID-19. Some clones are missing from TCRdb's copy, which holds only in-frame ones; the method was immunoSEQ multiplex PCR. The sample records 300,000 to 500,000 clones, around 89% being singletons. Material: PBMCs or T cells enriched from blood (not recorded which). Receptors were obtained from a woman aged 25 to 45 with acute COVID-19.

The chain recombines TRBV15 with TRBJ1-2, with D maybe TRBD1 (5 bases). Germline lookup yields CDR1 LNHNV and CDR2 YYDKDF (reference sequence). V lost 9 bases and J 8 bases, leaving 22 bases between the germline ends. The length of the CDR3 is 14 residues. CDR3 sequence: CATGREGSVGGYTF. In DNA, the CDR3 is TGTGCCACGGGAAGGGAGGGGAGCGTCGGCGGCTACACCTTC.

This chain uses TRBV5-4 with TRBJ1-3; 8 nucleotides align to TRBD1. Germline V CDR1 and CDR2: SGHNT, YYREEE (reference sequence). There are 14 residues in the CDR3. The ends lost 4 bases at V and 3 bases at J; junction bases unmatched: 3. This chain's CDR3 is CASSRTGFGNTIYF. CDR3 coding DNA: TGTGCCAGCAGCCGGACAGGGTTTGGAAACACCATATATTTT.

V and J are TRBV5-6 and TRBJ1-2; 7 positions agree with TRBD1. CDR1 and CDR2 from the germline V gene are SGHDT and YYEEEE. The CDR3 has 12 amino acids. V lost 5 bases, J lost 10 bases, and 8 bases stayed unmatched. The CDR3 DNA reads TGTGCCAGCAGTCCTGGGACAGCTCACTACACCTTC. Translated: CASSPGTAHYTF.

The V gene is TRBV7-9, the J gene TRBJ2-3, with 7 bases aligning to TRBD2. The CDR3 is 14 residues long. Germline V gives CDR1 SEHNR, CDR2 FQNEAQ (reference sequence). The junction had 8 bases not matched to a gene; V was cut back by 6 bases and J by 5 bases. In nucleotides, the CDR3 is TGTGCCAGCAGACCCAGACTAGCAAGAGATACGCAGTATTTT. Amino acids: CASRPRLARDTQYF.

This chain joins TRBV7-2 and TRBJ1-5; D unclear. V was clipped by 7 bases and J by 5 bases, with 12 bases between them. Germline V lookup: CDR1 SGHTA, CDR2 FQGNSA. The CDR3 has 13 residues. The CDR3 sequence: CASTPGRDQPQHF. The CDR3 DNA is TGTGCCAGCACCCCCGGCCGGGATCAGCCCCAGCATTTT.

The chain recombines TRBV6-5 with TRBJ1-1, with 8 bases that match TRBD1. Germline CDR1 reads MNHEY; CDR2 reads SVGAGI. V lost 3 bases, J lost 5 bases, and 11 bases stayed unmatched. The CDR3 has 16 amino acids. The CDR3 reads CASSYPPWTGRTEAFF. The CDR3 region has the DNA TGTGCCAGCAGTTATCCGCCGTGGACAGGGAGAACTGAAGCTTTCTTT.

A remark on this clone: At the DNA level, this CDR3 is encoded by other sequences in the same sample as well. This sequence joins TRBV5-1 and TRBJ1-2, with D possibly being TRBD1 (6 bases). Germline lookup yields CDR1 SGHRS and CDR2 YFSETQ. Trimming left V 0 bases short and J 2 bases short, with 8 bases between. CDR3 length: 14 amino acids. This CDR3 is CASSLGGQNYGYTF. The CDR3 DNA is TGCGCCAGCAGCTTGGGTGGACAGAACTATGGCTACACCTTC.

The chain joins TRBV30 to TRBJ1-2, with 8 positions matching TRBD1. The junction had 6 bases not matched to a gene; V was cut back by 8 bases and J by 4 bases. This CDR3 has 12 residues. Germline V gene sequence: CDR1 GTSNPN, CDR2 SVGIG (reference sequence). The CDR3 loop reads CAGSGGGYGYTF. The CDR3 DNA sequence: TGTGCCGGTTCAGGGGGCGGCTATGGCTACACCTTC.

J is TRBJ2-7 and V is TRBV7-9; 12 nucleotides agree with TRBD1. The ends lost 2 bases at V and 0 bases at J; junction bases unmatched: 5. Germline CDR1 is SEHNR and CDR2 is FQNEAQ (reference sequence). The CDR3 covers 17 residues. CDR3 bases: TGTGCCAGCAGCTTAATTCAGGGACAGGGGGCCTCCTACGAGCAGTACTTC. This translates into CASSLIQGQGASYEQYF.

The chain uses TRBV3-1 (or the pseudogene TRBV3-2) and TRBJ1-2; D gene unclear. The germline V and J ends were trimmed by 0 bases and 4 bases, with 12 bases remaining between them. This CDR3 spans 15 amino acids. CDR1 is LGHDT, CDR2 YNNKEL, per germline (reference sequence). This CDR3 is CASSQDHGSRYGYTF. The CDR3 nucleotides read TGTGCCAGCAGCCAAGATCACGGGTCGCGCTATGGCTACACCTTC.

V gene TRBV15 combines with J gene TRBJ2-7, with TRBD1 matching over 7 bases. Germline assignment: CDR1 LNHNV and CDR2 YYDKDF (reference sequence). The CDR3 length is 13 residues. The ends lost 5 bases at V and 5 bases at J; junction bases unmatched: 6. The CDR3 region is CATSRNRGNEQYF. CDR3 nucleotides: TGTGCCACCAGCCGGAACAGGGGCAACGAGCAGTACTTC.

The J gene is TRBJ2-1, the V gene TRBV5-5, with 7 nucleotides matching TRBD1. The CDR3 sequence is 15 residues long. Unmatched junction bases numbered 8, after V lost 3 bases and J lost 5 bases. Germline assignment: CDR1 SGHKS and CDR2 YYEKEE (reference sequence). CDR3 loop: CASSSGTASDNEQFF. CDR3 coding DNA: TGTGCCAGCAGCTCCGGGACAGCCTCTGACAATGAGCAGTTCTTC.

The rearrangement joins TRBV3-1 (or the pseudogene TRBV3-2) to TRBJ2-1; TRBD2 agrees at 12 bases. CDR3 size: 18 residues. CDR1 and CDR2 from the germline V gene are LGHDT and YNNKEL (reference sequence). The trim removed 4 bases at V and 8 bases at J, leaving 15 bases unmatched. CDR3 protein: CASSPSATSGGRGDEQFF. The CDR3 region has the DNA TGTGCCAGCAGCCCTTCAGCGACTAGCGGGGGCCGGGGGGATGAGCAGTTCTTC.

The V call is TRBV5-6, the J call TRBJ2-7; the match to TRBD1 covers 9 bases. The germline CDR1 and CDR2 sequences are SGHDT and YYEEEE. V lost 4 bases, J lost 2 bases, and 7 bases stayed unmatched. This CDR3 has 15 amino acids. The CDR3 DNA follows: TGTGCCAGCAGCCCGGGGACAGGGAGAGCCTACGAGCAGTACTTC. Protein sequence: CASSPGTGRAYEQYF. The full variable domain, its missing parts supplied by reference TRBV5-6 and TRBJ2-7, is DAGVTQSPTHLIKTRGQQVTLRCSPKSGHDTVSWYQQALGQGPQFIFQYYEEEERQRGNFPDRFSGHQFPNYSSELNVNALLLGDSALYLCASSPGTGRAYEQYFGPGTRLTVT.

V and J are TRBV3-1 (or the pseudogene TRBV3-2) and TRBJ2-3; 11 bases fit TRBD2. CDR3 length: 16 residues. Per the germline V gene, CDR1 is LGHDT and CDR2 is YNNKEL (reference sequence). The J segment lost 3 bases and the V segment lost 4 bases, leaving 6 bases of the junction unmatched. The CDR3 sequence is CASSPSPSGGTDTQYF. The CDR3 DNA is TGTGCCAGCAGCCCCTCCCCTAGCGGGGGGACAGATACGCAGTATTTT.

The chain links TRBV3-1 (or the pseudogene TRBV3-2) to TRBJ1-1; D call uncertain. Germline V gene sequence: CDR1 LGHDT, CDR2 YNNKEL (reference sequence). The V gene lost 4 bases and the J gene lost 0 bases, with 9 bases spanning the gap. The CDR3 has 14 residues. The CDR3 here is CASSPGVMNTEAFF. The CDR3 DNA is TGTGCCAGCAGCCCGGGAGTTATGAACACTGAAGCTTTCTTT.

This clone occurred once. The chain has TRBV11-3 and TRBJ2-6, with D hard to call. Germline V CDR1 and CDR2: SGHNT, YENEEA. Trimming stripped 5 bases from V and 0 bases from J, with 2 bases between. The length of the CDR3 is 13 residues. The CDR3 sequence is CASSHSGANVLTF. DNA of the CDR3: TGTGCCAGCAGCCACTCTGGGGCCAACGTCCTGACTTTC.